This TCR beta chain is from a study of control samples from healthy donors and cancer patients. Data came from immunoSEQ multiplex PCR; TCRdb stores just in-frame clones and leaves some out. The table includes 120,000 or so clones, less than 90% detected once. Sequenced input: blood. This clonotype was sampled from a man aged 18 to 30 in good health.

Here the CDR3 DNA reads TGTGCCAGCAGTGGGACTAGCGGATCCTACAATGAGCAGTTCTTC. It translates to CASSGTSGSYNEQFF. This chain links TRBV6-4 with TRBJ2-1; 10 bases match TRBD2. Trimming at V came to 4 bases and at J to 1 base, leaving 1 base not matched to a gene. There are 15 residues in the CDR3. Per germline, CDR1 MRHNA and CDR2 SNTAGT.